The sequence of this T cell receptor (beta chain) was determined in a study of blood T cell repertoires in COVID-19. Study-level information: Samples of COVID-19 (acute and convalescent) were obtained from the United States, Italy and Spain. T cells, B-cell-depleted T cells, or PBMCs provided the cDNA or gDNA that served as material.

The sample holds a few counts of this clone. V was trimmed by 1 base and J by 4 bases, leaving 11 bases between them. The CDR3 runs 15 residues. Germline V lookup: CDR1 MGHRA, CDR2 YSYEKL. In the original analysis: Amplification of reference gene primers was used by the study to estimate nucleated cell counts. Sequencing used immunoSEQ multiplex PCR; TCRdb keeps in-frame clones, though not all of them. V, J and clone size are those of that table, while D and trimming were read from the DNA. The sample contains some 96,000 clones, about 88% of which appear only once. This TCR was sampled from a man younger than 40 in a cohort sampled during active COVID-19. The chain couples TRBV4-1 to TRBJ1-5, with D perhaps TRBD1 (6 bases). The sample was peripheral blood. The CDR3 bases are TGCGCCAGCAGCCAAGGGAACAGGGAGAATCAGCCCCAGCATTTT. It translates to CASSQGNRENQPQHF.